The 32 T cell receptor beta chains below were found in one sample sequenced in a study of regulatory T cells in long-lasting Graves disease. Combining iRepertoire HTBI primers with Arm-PCR of CDR3 regions, the authors built TCR beta libraries. MiXCR, applied by TCRdb to the multiplex PCR reads, yields one record per CDR3 protein. The sample includes fewer than 450,000 distinct CDR3 sequences, 23% seen only once; the top ten take roughly a quarter. The sample's time point: persistent/refractory GD, antithyroid drugs over 5 years with positive TRAb. The TCR library was made from RNA extracted from PBMCs. The sample consisted of peripheral blood mononuclear cells (PBMCs), taken when the disease was refractory, from a patient treated with antithyroid drugs. The receptors here all came from a female donor with Graves disease.

The CDR3 bases are TGTGCCAGCAGTTCCCTCGCGGGAGAGGCCTACGAGCAGTACTTC. Protein product: CASSSLAGEAYEQYF. The chain uses TRBV19 and TRBJ2-7; 7 bases line up with TRBD2. V shed 9 bases and J 2 bases; nucleotides not matched to a gene: 13. Looked up from germline, CDR1 is LNHDA and CDR2 is SQIVND (reference sequence). The length of the CDR3 is 15 residues.

The chain employs TRBV6-1 and TRBJ2-7; 11 bases align to TRBD2. The junction had 5 bases not matched to a gene; V was cut back by 3 bases and J by 7 bases. Germline V gene sequence: CDR1 MNHNS, CDR2 SASEGT. CDR3 length: 14 residues. In DNA form, the CDR3 reads TGTGCCAGCAGTGAGCTGACTAGCGGGACTGAGCAGTACTTC. Protein: CASSELTSGTEQYF.

The chain uses TRBV29-1 and TRBJ1-1; D remains ambiguous. The germline CDR1 and CDR2 sequences are SQVTM and ANQGSEA. The V gene lost 6 bases and the J gene lost 5 bases, with 10 bases spanning the gap. The CDR3 length is 11 residues. Here the CDR3 reads CSVGKLTEAFF. The DNA of the CDR3 is TGCAGCGTGGGGAAACTAACTGAAGCTTTCTTT.

This clonotype was seen many times. The rearrangement uses TRBV7-9 and TRBJ2-7; 9 bases are a match to TRBD2. The germline V gene has CDR1 SEHNR and CDR2 FQNEAQ (reference sequence). The CDR3 extends over 16 amino acids. The J segment lost 4 bases and the V segment lost 1 base, leaving 8 bases of the junction unmatched. CDR3 coding DNA: TGTGCCAGCAGCTTAGTTCGGTCTAGCGGGAATTACGAGCAGTACTTC. Residues: CASSLVRSSGNYEQYF.

This clonotype was seen a handful of times. This may be a read error: a much more frequent sequence differs by one nucleotide. The rearrangement uses TRBV19 and TRBJ2-5, with D possibly being TRBD2 (6 bases). This CDR3 comprises 13 residues. V lost 6 bases and J lost 7, with 15 bases in between. Germline CDR1 reads LNHDA; CDR2 reads SQIVND (reference sequence). DNA for the CDR3: TGTGCCAGTAGAGAGGGAGGCCGGGGGACCCAGTACTTC. Its protein product is CASREGGRGTQYF.

This clonotype was seen at least ten times. The rearrangement links TRBV20-1 to TRBJ2-5; TRBD2 matches 8 bases. This CDR3 is built from 17 residues. V was clipped by 3 bases and J by 1 base; unmatched bases: 13. CDR1 is DFQATT and CDR2 is SNEGSKA in the germline V gene (reference sequence). This CDR3 reads CSASTAGGEASQETQYF. CDR3 DNA sequence: TGCAGTGCTAGCACCGCGGGGGGCGAAGCGTCCCAAGAGACCCAGTACTTC.

This chain connects TRBV12-3 or TRBV12-4 to TRBJ2-7; the match to TRBD1 covers 10 bases. V lost 6 bases to trimming and J lost 5 bases; unmatched junction nucleotides: 4. There are 13 residues in the CDR3. The CDR3 region has the DNA TGTGCCAGCAGACCCGACAGGGGGCACGAGCAGTACTTC. Translation: CASRPDRGHEQYF.

The rearrangement uses TRBV7-2 and TRBJ2-7; 7 bases agree with TRBD1. Germline V CDR1 and CDR2: SGHTA, FQGNSA. The CDR3 has 14 residues. V lost 5 bases to trimming and J lost 4 bases; unmatched junction nucleotides: 8. The CDR3 region is CASSNDRASYEQYF. CDR3 nucleotide sequence: TGTGCCAGCAGCAATGACAGGGCCTCGTACGAGCAGTACTTC.

This clonotype was counted between two and nine times. The V and J genes are TRBV19 and TRBJ2-7, with TRBD1 matching over 8 bases. The CDR3 length is 13 residues. The germline V gene has CDR1 LNHDA and CDR2 SQIVND (reference sequence). V shed 8 bases, J shed 1 base, and the junction held 4 bases outside the gene matches. The CDR3 loop reads CASGQGSSYEQYF. DNA for the CDR3: TGTGCCAGTGGACAGGGCTCTTCCTACGAGCAGTACTTC.

This sequence joins TRBV12-3 or TRBV12-4 and TRBJ2-7; D gene unclear. The V end lost 2 bases, the J end lost 5 bases, and 13 bases lay between the germline ends. This CDR3 is 14 amino acids long. The CDR3 region has the DNA TGTGCCAGCAGTTTAAGGGTGGATGGCCACGAGCAGTACTTC. Amino acids: CASSLRVDGHEQYF.

About this clonotype itself: One base away lies a much larger clone, so this may be a sequencing read error. The chain is built from TRBV5-1 and TRBJ1-1; D not resolved. This CDR3 has 15 residues. Looked up from germline, CDR1 is SGHRS and CDR2 is YFSETQ. The CDR3 loop reads CASSLVPGMNTGAFF. In DNA, the CDR3 is TGCGCCAGCAGCTTGGTTCCGGGGATGAACACTGGAGCTTTCTTT.

This clonotype was seen more than once but under ten times. This chain joins TRBV28 and TRBJ1-5, with a weak D call TRBD1 (5 bases). Germline V gene sequence: CDR1 MDHEN, CDR2 SYDVKM. This CDR3 is built from 16 residues. V lost 2 bases, J lost 2 bases, and 13 bases lay in between. DNA of the CDR3: TGTGCCAGCAGTTTAAACAGGAGGGCTGGCAATCAGCCCCAGCATTTT. Residues: CASSLNRRAGNQPQHF. Variable domain in full (rest from reference TRBV28 and TRBJ1-5): DVKVTQSSRYLVKRTGEKVFLECVQDMDHENMFWYRQDPGLGLRLIYFSYDVKMKEKGDIPEGYSVSREKKERFSLILESASTNQTSMYLCASSLNRRAGNQPQHFGDGTRLSIL.

This clonotype occurred a few times. The chain uses TRBV29-1 and TRBJ1-2, with D uncertain. Germline V gives CDR1 SQVTM, CDR2 ANQGSEA. The CDR3 has 12 amino acids. V was trimmed by 1 base and J by 8 bases, leaving 11 bases between them. CDR3: CSVEAPISGYTF. The DNA of the CDR3 is TGCAGCGTTGAAGCCCCAATAAGCGGCTACACCTTC.

The V and J genes are TRBV7-9 and TRBJ2-7, with D possibly TRBD1 on 6 matching bases. This CDR3 has 14 residues. CDR1 is SEHNR and CDR2 is FQNEAQ in the germline V gene (reference sequence). Trimming stripped 5 bases from V and 0 bases from J, with 11 bases between. CDR3 nucleotides: TGTGCCAGCAGCGGCCGGGACACCTCCTACGAGCAGTACTTC. Translation gives CASSGRDTSYEQYF.

This clonotype was recorded many times. The chain joins TRBV19 to TRBJ2-7; D not resolved. V was shortened by 6 bases and J by 3 bases, with 18 bases between the two germline ends. Germline V gene lookup returns CDR1 LNHDA and CDR2 SQIVND (reference sequence). The CDR3 contains 15 residues. Here the CDR3 DNA reads TGTGCCAGTAGATTGACGGTAGGAGCCCTCTACGAGCAGTACTTC. As protein: CASRLTVGALYEQYF.

This clonotype was observed many times. This chain uses TRBV29-1 with TRBJ1-2, with D possibly being TRBD1 (5 bases). V was pared by 5 bases and J by 3 bases, with 13 bases between. Germline V CDR1 and CDR2: SQVTM, ANQGSEA. CDR3 size: 13 residues. The CDR3 reads CSVKGGADYGYTF. The CDR3 DNA reads as TGCAGCGTTAAGGGAGGGGCGGACTATGGCTACACCTTC.

The V and J genes are TRBV28 and TRBJ2-4, with D perhaps given as TRBD1 or TRBD2 (5 bases each). Germline values: CDR1 MDHEN, CDR2 SYDVKM. Trimming left V 7 bases short and J 1 base short, with 23 bases between. This CDR3 is built from 18 residues. CDR3 region: CASTPSGPGGSAKNIQYF. CDR3 DNA sequence: TGTGCCAGCACCCCCTCGGGGCCAGGAGGCTCGGCCAAAAACATTCAGTACTTC.

As regards this clonotype: The germline gene is not matched at one end of the junction; a read error may be the cause. The V call is TRBV14, the J call TRBJ1-1; D is uncertain. Per the germline V gene, CDR1 is SGHDN and CDR2 is FVKESK. The CDR3 sequence is 16 residues long. In DNA form, the CDR3 reads TGTGCCAGCAGCCAAGGGGTTCAGGAGGTTTGGACTGATGCTTTCTTT. Residues: CASSQGVQEVWTDAFF.

This clonotype was counted a few times. The rearrangement uses TRBV27 and TRBJ1-1, with D unclear. The CDR3 is made up of 15 amino acids. CDR1 MNHEY and CDR2 SMNVEV come from the germline V gene (reference sequence). V shed 3 bases and J shed 0 bases, with 11 bases lying between them. The DNA for the CDR3 is TGTGCCAGCAGTTTTCAGGCCAATATGAACACTGAAGCTTTCTTT. This sequence encodes CASSFQANMNTEAFF.

Of note for this clonotype: A much larger clone lies a single base off, so this may be a read error. This chain connects TRBV4-3 to TRBJ1-1; D ambiguous. CDR3 size: 15 residues. Germline V gives CDR1 LGHNA, CDR2 YSLEER. CDR3 in DNA: TGCGCCAGCTGCCATCCAGGCGGAGGGAACACTGAAGCTTTCTTT. The encoded protein is CASCHPGGGNTEAFF.

This clonotype was observed at least ten times. The chain combines TRBV2 with TRBJ1-1; 8 nucleotides agree with TRBD1. This CDR3 comprises 14 residues. Germline values: CDR1 SNHLY, CDR2 FYNNEI. V dropped 6 bases and J dropped 1; count of bases not matched to a gene: 4. The CDR3 nucleotides are TGTGCCAGCAGACCAGGGGGCAGGAACACTGAAGCTTTCTTT. Amino acids: CASRPGGRNTEAFF.

The table lists this clonotype with a few counts. The rearrangement links TRBV2 to TRBJ2-7, with TRBD1 identical over 7 bases. Germline CDR1 reads SNHLY; CDR2 reads FYNNEI. The CDR3 totals 14 residues. V was clipped by 3 bases and J by 3 bases; unmatched bases: 5. CDR3 in amino acids: CASSDEAGGYEQYF. In DNA form, the CDR3 reads TGTGCCAGCAGTGATGAGGCAGGGGGCTACGAGCAGTACTTC.

The rearrangement joins TRBV7-2 to TRBJ2-3, with TRBD2 matching 9 bases. The ends lost 6 bases at V and 4 bases at J; junction bases unmatched: 8. There are 15 residues in the CDR3. The V gene's germline CDR1 is SGHTA and CDR2 FQGNSA. The CDR3 reads CASSHSGRGADTQYF. CDR3 coding DNA: TGTGCCAGCAGTCATAGCGGGAGAGGCGCAGATACGCAGTATTTT.

V gene TRBV24-1 combines with J gene TRBJ1-5; no firm D call. Germline V CDR1 and CDR2: KGHDR, SFDVKD. V was trimmed by 4 bases and J by 5 bases, leaving 11 bases between them. This CDR3 is built from 14 residues. In nucleotides, the CDR3 is TGTGCCACCAGTGAGCGTAGGGTATATCAGCCCCAGCATTTT. Translated: CATSERRVYQPQHF.

The V and J genes are TRBV6-1 and TRBJ1-1; D not resolved. Germline-derived CDR1 and CDR2 are MNHNS and SASEGT. Trimming removed 3 bases from V and 5 bases from J, with 13 bases in between. The CDR3 has 14 residues. The CDR3 bases are TGTGCCAGCAGTGATTCCTGGGAGGAGACTGAAGCTTTCTTT. It codes for CASSDSWEETEAFF.

The sample holds a few counts of this clonotype. V usage is TRBV6-1 and J usage is TRBJ2-7; D gene uncertain. With 5 bases removed from V and 2 bases from J, the gap between germline ends came to 13 bases. The length of the CDR3 is 14 residues. Germline-derived CDR1 and CDR2 are MNHNS and SASEGT. The CDR3 is CASSTTEPPYEQYF. The CDR3 DNA is TGTGCCAGCAGTACTACAGAACCGCCCTACGAGCAGTACTTC.

V gene TRBV19 combines with J gene TRBJ2-7; D unclear. The CDR3 contains 15 residues. Looked up from germline, CDR1 is LNHDA and CDR2 is SQIVND (reference sequence). The V gene lost 4 bases and the J gene lost 4 bases, with 17 bases spanning the gap. In nucleotides, the CDR3 is TGTGCCAGTAGTAAAGGGCCACAGATAGGATACGAGCAGTACTTC. It specifies CASSKGPQIGYEQYF.

There are many counts of this clonotype. This rearrangement joins TRBV29-1 to TRBJ2-7; 8 bases are shared with TRBD1. The V gene's germline CDR1 is SQVTM and CDR2 ANQGSEA. The CDR3 extends over 13 amino acids. J gave up 2 bases and V 6 bases, and 6 bases lay outside the gene matches. This chain's CDR3 is CSVEDREPYEQYF. CDR3 DNA: TGCAGCGTCGAGGACAGGGAACCCTACGAGCAGTACTTC.

This chain links TRBV4-3 with TRBJ2-5; D ambiguous. V lost 0 bases, J lost 2 bases, and 4 bases lay in between. CDR3 size: 13 residues. The germline gives CDR1 LGHNA, CDR2 YSLEER. This CDR3 is CASSQEHQETQYF. In DNA, the CDR3 is TGCGCCAGCAGCCAAGAACATCAAGAGACCCAGTACTTC.

The CDR3 DNA sequence: TGTGCCAGCAGCCTGGGACTACCGAACACCGGGGAGCTGTTTTTT. Encoded protein: CASSLGLPNTGELFF. The chain joins TRBV7-2 to TRBJ2-2, with 7 bases identical to TRBD2. The J segment lost 0 bases and the V segment lost 5 bases, leaving 3 bases of the junction unmatched. CDR3 length equals 15 residues. The germline CDR1 and CDR2 sequences are SGHTA and FQGNSA.

At least ten counts were recorded for this clonotype. The V and J genes are TRBV10-3 and TRBJ1-5; D is possibly TRBD1 (5 bases). The ends were cut back, 3 bases at V and 3 bases at J, with 9 bases in the middle. Germline CDR1 and CDR2: ENHRY and SYGVKD. CDR3 length: 14 residues. This chain's CDR3 is CAISEQAANQPQHF. CDR3 sequence (DNA): TGTGCCATCAGTGAACAGGCCGCCAATCAGCCCCAGCATTTT.

This clonotype has a count of ten or more. V is TRBV7-8 and J is TRBJ2-7; possibly TRBD1 for D (5 bases). V shed 4 bases and J shed 5 bases, with 15 bases lying between them. The CDR3 is 14 amino acids. The V gene's germline CDR1 is SGHVS and CDR2 FQNEAQ. The CDR3 DNA reads TGTGCCAGCAGCTGGAGACCAGGGCTCGACGAGCAGTACTTC. Translated: CASSWRPGLDEQYF. The variable domain in full, completed from reference TRBV7-8 and TRBJ2-7, reads GAGVSQSPRYKVAKRGQDVALRCDPISGHVSLFWYQQALGQGPEFLTYFQNEAQLDKSGLPSDRFFAERPEGSVSTLKIQRTQQEDSAVYLCASSWRPGLDEQYFGPGTRLTVT.